These 20 T cell receptor beta chains originate from one sample sequenced in a study of T cells in localized non-small cell lung cancer. The assay was immunoSEQ multiplex PCR, and TCRdb's table has in-frame clones only and misses some. The sample carries some 54,000 clones, 80% recorded once. Sequencing used PBMCs, obtained before any cancer treatment. Receptor source: a woman aged 40 to 75 with stage II lung adenocarcinoma.

The V gene is TRBV5-5, the J gene TRBJ2-3, with D maybe TRBD1 (6 bases). CDR1 and CDR2 (germline): SGHKS, YYEKEE (reference sequence). CDR3 length: 13 amino acids. The V end was cut by 2 bases, the J end by 4 bases, with 8 bases between. The CDR3 loop is CASSLEGADTQYF. The CDR3 region has the DNA TGTGCCAGCAGCTTAGAGGGGGCAGATACGCAGTATTTT.

The CDR3 DNA sequence: TGTGCCAGCAGTGAAGGGGCAGGGCAACTCCAAGAGACCCAGTACTTC. Translating gives CASSEGAGQLQETQYF. This chain connects TRBV6-1 to TRBJ2-5; D is perhaps TRBD1 (5 bases). Deletions cut 1 base from V and 1 base from J, with 13 bases between. Germline values: CDR1 MNHNS, CDR2 SASEGT. This CDR3 has 16 residues.

This clone was found once. A junction end diverges from the germline sequence, so it may reflect a read error. The chain couples TRBV27 to TRBJ1-2; maybe TRBD1 (5 bases). Germline assignment: CDR1 MNHEY and CDR2 SMNVEV (reference sequence). The CDR3 is 14 residues long. The CDR3: CASCSQGSEEVYVF. DNA for the CDR3: TGTGCCAGCTGTTCCCAGGGCTCTGAGGAAGTTTACGTCTTC.

The V call is TRBV6-5, the J call TRBJ1-5; D not resolved. CDR1 and CDR2 from the germline V gene are MNHEY and SVGAGI. Deletions cut 5 bases from V and 5 bases from J, with 13 bases between. The CDR3 loop spans 14 amino acids. This CDR3 is CASSPLGGYQPQHF. CDR3 DNA: TGTGCCAGCAGTCCCCTGGGAGGGTATCAGCCCCAGCATTTT.

Only one count was recorded for this clone. The CDR3 nucleotides read TGTGCCTGGAGTCTTCGAGGGGTGAGCTCTGGAAACACCATATATTTT. Amino acids: CAWSLRGVSSGNTIYF. The rearrangement joins TRBV30 to TRBJ1-3; D perhaps matches TRBD1 (5 bases). This CDR3 contains 16 residues. Germline V gives CDR1 GTSNPN, CDR2 SVGIG (reference sequence). Trimming shortened V by 2 bases and J by 0 bases, and 14 bases separated the two germline ends.

The chain recombines TRBV30 with TRBJ1-4; a possible D gene is TRBD1 (6 bases). There are 14 residues in the CDR3. Trimming stripped 5 bases from V and 8 bases from J, with 18 bases between. CDR1 and CDR2 from the germline V gene are GTSNPN and SVGIG (reference sequence). The CDR3 DNA sequence: TGTGCCTGGGCTCAGGGGTACGCGACCGAAAAACTGTTTTTT. Amino acid sequence: CAWAQGYATEKLFF.

CDR3 amino acids: CASRPRDNLNYGYTF. In DNA form, the CDR3 reads TGTGCAAGTCGCCCCCGGGACAACCTCAACTATGGCTACACCTTC. The chain has TRBV12-2 and TRBJ1-2; the D call in the table, TRBD1, was not verified against the DNA. TRBV12-2 is recorded as a pseudogene. The CDR3 sequence is 15 residues long.

This clone appeared a few times. The chain combines TRBV6-1 with TRBJ1-3, with a tentative D call TRBD1 (6 bases). Germline V gene data show CDR1 as MNHNS and CDR2 as SASEGT. Deletions cut 10 bases from V and 2 bases from J, with 18 bases between. CDR3 length: 15 residues. In DNA, the CDR3 is TGTGCCACCGGACTAGGGGGGGGAGCTGGAAACACCATATATTTT. Translation: CATGLGGGAGNTIYF.

In its sample, this clone was seen a few times. The chain has TRBV30 and TRBJ1-1; a weak D match, TRBD1 (5 bases). The CDR3 runs to 13 residues. Trimming removed 6 bases at V and 1 base at J, with 12 bases between. From germline, CDR1 is GTSNPN and CDR2 SVGIG (reference sequence). CDR3 nucleotides: TGTGCCTGCCCCAGGGCAGCGAACACTGAAGCTTTCTTT. It encodes CACPRAANTEAFF.

This clone was recorded at least ten times. J is TRBJ1-5 and V is TRBV6-1, with D hard to call. This CDR3 comprises 14 residues. Trimming took off 6 bases at V and 0 bases at J, with 9 bases between the two ends. The germline V gene encodes CDR1 MNHNS and CDR2 SASEGT. CDR3 nucleotides: TGTGCCAGCAGAGCGGCTTATAGCAATCAGCCCCAGCATTTT. This sequence encodes CASRAAYSNQPQHF.

This clone showed up just once. The V gene is TRBV7-2, the J gene TRBJ1-3; D might be TRBD1 (5 bases). In germline, CDR1 is SGHTA, CDR2 FQGNSA. V was trimmed by 4 bases and J by 8 bases, leaving 12 bases between them. CDR3 size: 13 residues. The CDR3 loop is CASSSDTGDTIYF. In DNA form, the CDR3 reads TGTGCCAGCAGCTCGGACACCGGGGACACCATATATTTT.

The CDR3 region is CASSPQGNEQFF. In DNA, the CDR3 is TGCGCCAGCAGCCCACAGGGAAATGAGCAGTTCTTC. V usage is TRBV4-1 and J usage is TRBJ2-1; possible D gene TRBD1, 6 bases. CDR1 is MGHRA, CDR2 YSYEKL, per germline. The germline V and J ends were trimmed by 4 bases and 7 bases, with 8 bases remaining between them. This CDR3 has 12 amino acids.

Only a few counts were recorded for this clone. The genes are TRBV30 and TRBJ1-1, with D hard to call. Trimming shortened V by 0 bases and J by 4 bases, and 9 bases separated the two germline ends. In germline, CDR1 is GTSNPN, CDR2 SVGIG (reference sequence). The CDR3 runs to 13 residues. The CDR3 region has the DNA TGTGCCTGGAGTGTTAATAGCGTCACTGAAGCTTTCTTT. This encodes CAWSVNSVTEAFF.

This clone turned up a few times. The chain joins TRBV5-5 to TRBJ1-2; 9 bases align to TRBD1. The CDR3 is made up of 15 amino acids. Germline V gene lookup returns CDR1 SGHKS and CDR2 YYEKEE (reference sequence). Losses at the gene ends were 2 bases for V and 5 bases for J; bases not matched to a gene: 7. In nucleotides, the CDR3 is TGTGCCAGCAGCTTACCCGGGACAGGGTCTTATGGCTACACCTTC. Its translation: CASSLPGTGSYGYTF.

The chain links TRBV13 to TRBJ2-2; no clear D. Germline lookup yields CDR1 PRHDT and CDR2 FYEKMQ (reference sequence). The CDR3 consists of 13 residues. With 1 base removed from V and 5 bases from J, the gap between germline ends came to 5 bases. This CDR3 reads CASSLERTGELFF. In nucleotides, the CDR3 is TGTGCCAGCAGCTTAGAAAGGACCGGGGAGCTGTTTTTT.

This clone has only a few counts. The chain links TRBV7-9 to TRBJ2-6; D may match TRBD1 or TRBD2 (7 bases each). Trimming took off 4 bases at V and 0 bases at J, with 16 bases between the two ends. Germline-derived CDR1 and CDR2 are SEHNR and FQNEAQ (reference sequence). This CDR3 is 18 amino acids long. CDR3 loop: CASSSHRGGPSGANVLTF. In nucleotides, the CDR3 is TGTGCCAGCAGCTCCCACAGGGGAGGGCCCTCTGGGGCCAACGTCCTGACTTTC.

In its sample, this clone was seen once. J is TRBJ1-3 and V is TRBV27, with a weak D call TRBD1 (5 bases). Trimming took 0 bases from V and 2 from J, leaving 8 bases between them. Germline CDR1 and CDR2: MNHEY and SMNVEV (reference sequence). The CDR3 sequence is 15 residues long. The CDR3 sequence is CASSLSGRAGNTIYF. For the CDR3, the DNA is TGTGCCAGCAGTTTATCCGGCAGGGCTGGAAACACCATATATTTT.

CDR3 sequence: CATSRGGNQPQHF. CDR3 DNA sequence: TGTGCCACCAGCAGAGGGGGCAATCAGCCCCAGCATTTT. This chain links TRBV15 with TRBJ1-5; D gene unclear. Germline CDR1 and CDR2: LNHNV and YYDKDF (reference sequence). This CDR3 comprises 13 residues. V lost 1 base, J lost 2 bases, and 3 bases lay in between.

The chain joins TRBV2 to TRBJ2-2; D may be TRBD1 or TRBD2 (5 bases each). The CDR3 totals 15 residues. Germline V gene sequence: CDR1 SNHLY, CDR2 FYNNEI. V lost 4 bases and J 4 bases, leaving 13 bases between the germline ends. The CDR3 region has the DNA TGTGCCAGCAGTGTGATGAGGGACGGCACCGGGGAGCTGTTTTTT. This translates into CASSVMRDGTGELFF.

The chain employs TRBV27 and TRBJ1-3, with 7 nucleotides matching TRBD1. With V trimmed by 5 bases and J by 0 bases, 4 bases remained unmatched. The CDR3 consists of 15 residues. Germline lookup yields CDR1 MNHEY and CDR2 SMNVEV (reference sequence). For the CDR3, the DNA is TGTGCCAGCAGTAGGGGGCTAGCCTCTGGAAACACCATATATTTT. Translated: CASSRGLASGNTIYF.